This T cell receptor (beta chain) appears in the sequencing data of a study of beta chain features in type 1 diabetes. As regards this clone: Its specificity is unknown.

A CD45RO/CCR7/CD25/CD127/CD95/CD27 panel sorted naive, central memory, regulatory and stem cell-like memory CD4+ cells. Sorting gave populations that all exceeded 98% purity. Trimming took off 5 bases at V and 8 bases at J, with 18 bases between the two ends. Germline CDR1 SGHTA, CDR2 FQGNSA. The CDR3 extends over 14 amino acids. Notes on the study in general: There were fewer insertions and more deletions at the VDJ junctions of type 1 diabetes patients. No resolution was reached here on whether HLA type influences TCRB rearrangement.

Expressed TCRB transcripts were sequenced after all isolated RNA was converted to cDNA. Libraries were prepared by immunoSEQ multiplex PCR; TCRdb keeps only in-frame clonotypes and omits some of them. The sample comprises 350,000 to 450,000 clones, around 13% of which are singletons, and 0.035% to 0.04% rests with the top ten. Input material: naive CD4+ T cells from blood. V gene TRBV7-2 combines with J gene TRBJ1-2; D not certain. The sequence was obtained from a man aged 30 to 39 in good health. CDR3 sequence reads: CASSPGAFGRGYTF. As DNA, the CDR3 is TGTGCCAGCAGCCCGGGTGCCTTTGGTAGAGGCTACACCTTC.